This T cell receptor (beta chain) is drawn from a study of regulatory T cells in long-lasting Graves disease. This CDR3 is 12 amino acids long. Trimming took off 10 bases at V and 2 bases at J, with 12 bases between the two ends. Looked up from germline, CDR1 is MDHEN and CDR2 is SYDVKM. This clonotype appeared many times. Its antigen is as yet unknown. CDR3-region Arm-PCR and iRepertoire HTBI primers produced the TCR beta libraries. TCRdb re-called the multiplex PCR reads with MiXCR, one entry per CDR3 protein. The data hold roughly 400,000 distinct CDR3 sequences, with 20% observed a single time. Time point described: persistent/refractory GD, antithyroid drugs over 5 years with positive TRAb. RNA isolated from PBMCs was used to make the TCR library. Findings and caveats of the study: Patients with persistent Graves' had lower TCR diversity than newly diagnosed patients.

The sample here was peripheral blood mononuclear cells (PBMCs), taken when the disease was refractory, from a patient treated with antithyroid drugs. The source is a female donor with Graves disease. The V gene is TRBV28, the J gene TRBJ2-7, with D uncertain. CDR3 protein: CATLDPPYEQYF. In DNA, the CDR3 is TGTGCCACCCTCGACCCCCCCTACGAGCAGTACTTC.